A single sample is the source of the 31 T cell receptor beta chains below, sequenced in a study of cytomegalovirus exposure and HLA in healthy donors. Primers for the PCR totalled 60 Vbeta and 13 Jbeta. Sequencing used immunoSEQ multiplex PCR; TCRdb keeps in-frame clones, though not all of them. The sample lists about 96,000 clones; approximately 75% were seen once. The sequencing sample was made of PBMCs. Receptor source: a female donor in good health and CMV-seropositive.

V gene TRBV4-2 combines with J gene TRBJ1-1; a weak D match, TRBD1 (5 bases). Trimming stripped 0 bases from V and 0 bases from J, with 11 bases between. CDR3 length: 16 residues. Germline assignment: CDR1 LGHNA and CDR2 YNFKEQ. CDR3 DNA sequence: TGTGCCAGCAGCCAAGATACAGGCGGCCTGAACACTGAAGCTTTCTTT. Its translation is CASSQDTGGLNTEAFF.

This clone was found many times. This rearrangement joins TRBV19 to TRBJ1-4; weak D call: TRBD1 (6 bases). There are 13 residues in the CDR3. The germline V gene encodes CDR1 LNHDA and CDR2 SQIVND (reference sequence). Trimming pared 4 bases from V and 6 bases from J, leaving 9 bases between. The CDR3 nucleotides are TGTGCCAGTAGTAGGGACAAGCATGAAAAACTGTTTTTT. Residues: CASSRDKHEKLFF. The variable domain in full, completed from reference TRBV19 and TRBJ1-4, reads DGGITQSPKYLFRKEGQNVTLSCEQNLNHDAMYWYRQDPGQGLRLIYYSQIVNDFQKGDIAEGYSVSREKKESFPLTVTSAQKNPTAFYLCASSRDKHEKLFFGSGTQLSVL.

The CDR3 DNA reads TGTGCCAGCAGTGTGTCAGTTTATGGCTACACCTTC. Its translation: CASSVSVYGYTF. V is TRBV2 and J is TRBJ1-2, with D unclear. The V gene lost 4 bases and the J gene lost 5 bases, with 8 bases spanning the gap. The CDR3 extends over 12 amino acids. CDR1 SNHLY and CDR2 FYNNEI come from the germline V gene.

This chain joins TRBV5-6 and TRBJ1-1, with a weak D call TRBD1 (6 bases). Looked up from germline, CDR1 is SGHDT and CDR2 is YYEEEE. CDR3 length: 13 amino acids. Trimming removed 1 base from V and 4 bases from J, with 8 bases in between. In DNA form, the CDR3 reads TGTGCCAGCAGCTTGCAAGGGGGCACTGAAGCTTTCTTT. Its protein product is CASSLQGGTEAFF.

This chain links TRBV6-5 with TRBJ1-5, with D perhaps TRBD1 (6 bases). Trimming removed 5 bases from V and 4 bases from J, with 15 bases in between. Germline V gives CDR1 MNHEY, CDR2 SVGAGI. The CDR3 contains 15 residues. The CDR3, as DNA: TGTGCCAGCAGTCCTCGGGACAACTCGAATCAGCCCCAGCATTTT. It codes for CASSPRDNSNQPQHF.

CDR3 sequence: CASSLILAGGLVNEQFF. In nucleotides, the CDR3 is TGCGCCAGCAGCTTGATCCTAGCGGGAGGGCTAGTCAATGAGCAGTTCTTC. The chain is built from TRBV5-1 and TRBJ2-1, with 12 bases aligning to TRBD2. Germline lookup yields CDR1 SGHRS and CDR2 YFSETQ. This CDR3 has 17 amino acids. V lost 1 base and J lost 6; bases outside the gene matches: 8.

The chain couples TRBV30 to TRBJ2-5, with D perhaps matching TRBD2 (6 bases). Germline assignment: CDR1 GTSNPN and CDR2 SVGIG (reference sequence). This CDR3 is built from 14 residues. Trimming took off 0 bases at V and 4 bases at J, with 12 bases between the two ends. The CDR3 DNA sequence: TGTGCCTGGAGTGTAAAGACTAGTAGAGAGACCCAGTACTTC. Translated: CAWSVKTSRETQYF.

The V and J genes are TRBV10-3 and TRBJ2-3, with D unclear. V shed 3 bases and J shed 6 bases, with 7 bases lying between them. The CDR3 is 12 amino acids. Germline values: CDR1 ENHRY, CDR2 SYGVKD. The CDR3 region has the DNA TGTGCCATCAGTGAAACTATGGATACGCAGTATTTT. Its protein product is CAISETMDTQYF.

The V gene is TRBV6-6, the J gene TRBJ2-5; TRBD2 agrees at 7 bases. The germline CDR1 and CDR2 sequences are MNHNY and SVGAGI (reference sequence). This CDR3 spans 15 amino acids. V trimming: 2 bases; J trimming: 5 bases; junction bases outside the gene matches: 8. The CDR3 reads CASSYPGGGGETQYF. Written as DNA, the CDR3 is TGTGCCAGCAGTTACCCGGGCGGGGGAGGGGAGACCCAGTACTTC.

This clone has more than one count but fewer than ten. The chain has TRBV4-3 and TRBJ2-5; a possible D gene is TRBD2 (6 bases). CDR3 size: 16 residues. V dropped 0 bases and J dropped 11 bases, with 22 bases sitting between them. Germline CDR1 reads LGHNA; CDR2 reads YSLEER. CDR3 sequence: CASSQDRGTLLPEQYF. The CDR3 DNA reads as TGCGCCAGCAGCCAAGATCGGGGGACTCTCCTACCGGAGCAGTACTTC.

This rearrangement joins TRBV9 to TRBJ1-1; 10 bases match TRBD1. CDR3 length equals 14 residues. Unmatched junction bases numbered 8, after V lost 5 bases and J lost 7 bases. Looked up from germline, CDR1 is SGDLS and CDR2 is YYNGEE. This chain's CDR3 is CASSRQGAFSEAFF. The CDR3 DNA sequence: TGTGCCAGCAGTAGACAGGGGGCGTTTAGTGAAGCTTTCTTT. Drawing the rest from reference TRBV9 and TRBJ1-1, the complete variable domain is DSGVTQTPKHLITATGQRVTLRCSPRSGDLSVYWYQQSLDQGLQFLIQYYNGEERAKGNILERFSAQQFPDLHSELNLSSLELGDSALYFCASSRQGAFSEAFFGQGTRLTVV.

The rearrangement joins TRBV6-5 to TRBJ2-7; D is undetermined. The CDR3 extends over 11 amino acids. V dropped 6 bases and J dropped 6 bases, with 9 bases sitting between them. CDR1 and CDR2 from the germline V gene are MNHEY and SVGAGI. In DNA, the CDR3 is TGTGCCAGCAGCCCCGGCGGCGAGCAGTACTTC. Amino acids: CASSPGGEQYF.

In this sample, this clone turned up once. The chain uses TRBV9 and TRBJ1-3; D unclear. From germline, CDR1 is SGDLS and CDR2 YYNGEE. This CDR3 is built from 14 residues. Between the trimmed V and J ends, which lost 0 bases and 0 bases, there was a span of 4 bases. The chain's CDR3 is CASSVAGSGNTIYF. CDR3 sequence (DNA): TGTGCCAGCAGCGTAGCGGGCTCTGGAAACACCATATATTTT.

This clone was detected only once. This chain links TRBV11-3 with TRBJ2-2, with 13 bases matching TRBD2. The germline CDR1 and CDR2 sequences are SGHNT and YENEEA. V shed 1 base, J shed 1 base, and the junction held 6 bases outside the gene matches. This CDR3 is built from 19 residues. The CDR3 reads CASSLGTSGSPKNTGELFF. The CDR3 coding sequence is TGTGCCAGCAGCTTAGGGACTAGCGGGAGCCCCAAGAACACCGGGGAGCTGTTTTTT.

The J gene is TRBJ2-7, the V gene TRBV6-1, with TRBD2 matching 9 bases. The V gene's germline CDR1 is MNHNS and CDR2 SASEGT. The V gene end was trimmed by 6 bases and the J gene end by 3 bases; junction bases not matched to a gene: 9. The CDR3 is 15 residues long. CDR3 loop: CASRAGLAENYEQYF. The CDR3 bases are TGTGCCAGCAGGGCGGGACTAGCAGAGAACTACGAGCAGTACTTC.

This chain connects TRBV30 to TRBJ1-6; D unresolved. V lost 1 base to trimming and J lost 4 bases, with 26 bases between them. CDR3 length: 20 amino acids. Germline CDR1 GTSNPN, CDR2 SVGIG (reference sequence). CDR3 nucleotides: TGTGCCTGGAGTGGCGTACTCGTCTTTGAAATTAACTATTATAATTCACCCCTCCACTTT. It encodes CAWSGVLVFEINYYNSPLHF. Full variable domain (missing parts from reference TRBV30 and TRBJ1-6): SQTIHQWPATLVQPVGSPLSLECTVEGTSNPNLYWYRQAAGRGLQLLFYSVGIGQISSEVPQNLSASRPQDRQFILSSKKLLLSDSGFYLCAWSGVLVFEINYYNSPLHFGNGTRLTVT.

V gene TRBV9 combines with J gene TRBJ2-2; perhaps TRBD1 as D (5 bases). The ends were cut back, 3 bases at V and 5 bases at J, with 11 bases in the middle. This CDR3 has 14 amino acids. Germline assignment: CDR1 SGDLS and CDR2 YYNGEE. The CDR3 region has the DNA TGTGCCAGCAGCGGCCTTCAGGGTACCGGGGAGCTGTTTTTT. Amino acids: CASSGLQGTGELFF. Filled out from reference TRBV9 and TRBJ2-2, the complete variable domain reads DSGVTQTPKHLITATGQRVTLRCSPRSGDLSVYWYQQSLDQGLQFLIQYYNGEERAKGNILERFSAQQFPDLHSELNLSSLELGDSALYFCASSGLQGTGELFFGEGSRLTVL.

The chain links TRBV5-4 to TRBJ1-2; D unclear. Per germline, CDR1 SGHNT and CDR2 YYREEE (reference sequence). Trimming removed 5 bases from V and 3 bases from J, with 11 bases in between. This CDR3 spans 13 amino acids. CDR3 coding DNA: TGTGCCAGCAGGCAGCCGGGAGACTATGGCTACACCTTC. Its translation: CASRQPGDYGYTF.

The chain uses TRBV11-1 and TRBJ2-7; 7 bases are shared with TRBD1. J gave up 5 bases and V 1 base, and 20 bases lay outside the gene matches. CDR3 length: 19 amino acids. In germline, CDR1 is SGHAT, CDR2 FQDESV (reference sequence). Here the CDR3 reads CASSLGTGVGAAGRHEQYF. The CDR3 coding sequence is TGTGCCAGCAGCTTAGGCACAGGGGTGGGAGCGGCCGGCCGCCACGAGCAGTACTTC.

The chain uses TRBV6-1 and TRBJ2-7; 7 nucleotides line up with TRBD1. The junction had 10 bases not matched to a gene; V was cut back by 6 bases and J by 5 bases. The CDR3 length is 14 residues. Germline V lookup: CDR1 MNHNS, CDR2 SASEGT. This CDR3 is CASRKGQVIDEQYF. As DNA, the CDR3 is TGTGCCAGCAGGAAAGGACAGGTCATCGACGAGCAGTACTTC.

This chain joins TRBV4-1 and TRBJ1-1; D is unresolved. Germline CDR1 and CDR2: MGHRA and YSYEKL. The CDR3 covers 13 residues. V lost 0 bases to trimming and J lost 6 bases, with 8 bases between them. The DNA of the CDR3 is TGCGCCAGCAGCCAAGAAGGTCGGGCTGAAGCTTTCTTT. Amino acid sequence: CASSQEGRAEAFF.

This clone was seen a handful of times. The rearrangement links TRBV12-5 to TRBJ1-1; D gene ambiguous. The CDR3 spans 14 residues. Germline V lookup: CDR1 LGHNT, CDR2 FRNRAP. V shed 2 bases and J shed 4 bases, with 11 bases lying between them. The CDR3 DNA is TGTGCTAGTGGTTTGTCATCGGGTGGCACTGAAGCTTTCTTT. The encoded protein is CASGLSSGGTEAFF.

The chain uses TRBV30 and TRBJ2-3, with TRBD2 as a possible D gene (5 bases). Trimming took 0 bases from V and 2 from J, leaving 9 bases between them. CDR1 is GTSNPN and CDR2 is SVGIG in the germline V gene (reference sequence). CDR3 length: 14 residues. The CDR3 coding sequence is TGTGCCTGGAGTGTAAGCGGTACCACAGATACGCAGTATTTT. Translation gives CAWSVSGTTDTQYF.

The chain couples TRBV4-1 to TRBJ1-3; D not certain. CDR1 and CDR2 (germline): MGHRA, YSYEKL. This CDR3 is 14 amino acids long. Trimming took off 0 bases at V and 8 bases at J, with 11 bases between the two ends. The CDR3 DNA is TGCGCCAGCAGCCAAGAAACTGGGAGGGACACCATATATTTT. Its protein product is CASSQETGRDTIYF.

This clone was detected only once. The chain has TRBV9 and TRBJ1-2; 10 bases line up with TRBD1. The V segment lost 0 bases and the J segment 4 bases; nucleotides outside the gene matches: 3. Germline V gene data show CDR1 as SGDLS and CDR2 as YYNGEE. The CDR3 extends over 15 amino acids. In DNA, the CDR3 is TGTGCCAGCAGCGTAGGAGGGACAGGGGCCTATGGCTACACCTTC. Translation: CASSVGGTGAYGYTF.

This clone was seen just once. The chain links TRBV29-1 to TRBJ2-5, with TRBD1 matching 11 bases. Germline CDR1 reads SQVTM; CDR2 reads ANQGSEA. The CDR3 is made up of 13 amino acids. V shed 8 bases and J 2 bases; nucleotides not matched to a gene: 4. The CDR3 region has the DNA TGCAGCCTGGGACAGGGGGTTCAAGAGACCCAGTACTTC. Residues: CSLGQGVQETQYF.

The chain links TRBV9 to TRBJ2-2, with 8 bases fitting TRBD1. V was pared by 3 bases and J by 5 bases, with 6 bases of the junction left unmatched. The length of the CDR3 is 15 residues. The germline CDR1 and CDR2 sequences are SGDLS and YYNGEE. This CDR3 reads CASSADRAGTGELFF. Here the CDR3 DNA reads TGTGCCAGCAGCGCGGACAGGGCGGGAACCGGGGAGCTGTTTTTT.

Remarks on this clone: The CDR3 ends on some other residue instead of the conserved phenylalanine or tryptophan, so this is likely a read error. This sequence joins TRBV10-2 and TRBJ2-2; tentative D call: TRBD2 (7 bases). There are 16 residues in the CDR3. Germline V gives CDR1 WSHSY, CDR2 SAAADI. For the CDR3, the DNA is TGCGCCAGCAGTGTCGCCGGGGGGCAGAACACCGGGGAACTGTTTCTT. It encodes CASSVAGGQNTGELFL.

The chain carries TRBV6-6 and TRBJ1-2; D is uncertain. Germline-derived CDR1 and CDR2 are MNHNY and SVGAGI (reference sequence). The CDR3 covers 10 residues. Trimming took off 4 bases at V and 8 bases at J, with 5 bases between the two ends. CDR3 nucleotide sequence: TGTGCCAGCAGTTTAACAGGCTACACCTTC. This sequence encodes CASSLTGYTF.

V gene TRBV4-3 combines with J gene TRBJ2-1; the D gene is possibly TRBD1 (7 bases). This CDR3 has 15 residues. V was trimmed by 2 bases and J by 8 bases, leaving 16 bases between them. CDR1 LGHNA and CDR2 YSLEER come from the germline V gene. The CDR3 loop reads CASSQQSGGRDEQFF. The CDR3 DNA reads TGCGCCAGCAGCCAACAATCAGGGGGGCGAGATGAGCAGTTCTTC.

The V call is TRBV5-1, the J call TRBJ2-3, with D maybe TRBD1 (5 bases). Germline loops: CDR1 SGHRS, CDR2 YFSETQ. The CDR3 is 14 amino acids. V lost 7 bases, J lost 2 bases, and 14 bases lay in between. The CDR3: CASAKYRNTDTQYF. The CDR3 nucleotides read TGCGCCAGCGCCAAGTACAGGAACACAGATACGCAGTATTTT.